Each of the 28 T cell receptor beta chains below was sequenced from the same sample in a study of tumor and adjacent non-tumor tissue in lung cancer. The template was RNA from unsorted bulk tissue. Distant lung tissue was collected more than 3 cm away from the tumor edge. Three rounds of nested PCR, following a modified ARM-PCR protocol, produced the TCRbeta library. From the multiplex PCR reads, TCRdb called clonotypes with MiXCR, one entry per CDR3 protein. The sample lists about 90,000 distinct CDR3 sequences; 76% were seen once. Sequences were obtained from distant non-tumor lung tissue. These receptors all stem from a woman in her fifties or sixties with non-small cell lung cancer.

With respect to this clonotype: With a much larger clone just one base away, this may be a read error. This chain connects TRBV5-1 to TRBJ1-1; D gene ambiguous. The CDR3 length is 14 residues. Germline loops: CDR1 SGHRS, CDR2 YFSETQ. The CDR3 bases are TGCGCCAGCGGCTTGGTTGCGGGAGACACTGAAGCTTTCTTT. Amino acids: CASGLVAGDTEAFF.

The chain employs TRBV2 and TRBJ2-3; D ambiguous. CDR3 size: 17 residues. The germline V and J ends were trimmed by 10 bases and 1 base, with 24 bases remaining between them. The germline V gene has CDR1 SNHLY and CDR2 FYNNEI. CDR3 in DNA: TGTGCCACTCCGCTGCTTCTCGATTTCACTCGCACAGATACGCAGTATTTT. The encoded protein is CATPLLLDFTRTDTQYF.

With regard to this clonotype: Its ends do not fully match the called genes, so a read error is possible. The rearrangement links TRBV30 to TRBJ2-7, with a tentative D call TRBD1 (5 bases). CDR3 length equals 17 residues. Germline CDR1 and CDR2: GTSNPN and SVGIG (reference sequence). The CDR3 sequence is CVWRRFFRGSESYEQYF. The CDR3 region has the DNA TGTGTCTGGAGACGTTTTTTTAGGGGTTCCGAGTCCTACGAGCAGTACTTC.

This clonotype was detected many times. The chain is built from TRBV5-6 and TRBJ2-3; 7 nucleotides line up with TRBD1. The germline V gene has CDR1 SGHDT and CDR2 YYEEEE. V dropped 6 bases and J dropped 5; count of bases not matched to a gene: 9. This CDR3 region has 14 residues. In DNA, the CDR3 is TGTGCCAGCAACATGAGGACAGGACTAGATACGCAGTATTTT. It specifies CASNMRTGLDTQYF. The variable domain in full, completed from reference TRBV5-6 and TRBJ2-3, reads DAGVTQSPTHLIKTRGQQVTLRCSPKSGHDTVSWYQQALGQGPQFIFQYYEEEERQRGNFPDRFSGHQFPNYSSELNVNALLLGDSALYLCASNMRTGLDTQYFGPGTRLTVL.

Concerning this clonotype itself: Because the CDR3 is missing its conserved closing phenylalanine or tryptophan, this is likely a read error. V usage is TRBV12-3 or TRBV12-4 and J usage is TRBJ2-2, with D possibly being TRBD1 or TRBD2 (5 bases each). V was trimmed by 4 bases and J by 2 bases, leaving 11 bases between them. CDR3 length equals 15 residues. The CDR3 is CASSWTSGNTGELFL. As DNA, the CDR3 is TGTGCCAGCAGTTGGACAAGCGGAAACACCGGGGAGCTGTTTCTT.

The chain combines TRBV29-1 with TRBJ1-1; 7 bases fit TRBD1. The CDR3 is 14 residues long. Unmatched junction bases numbered 8, after V lost 7 bases and J lost 0 bases. Germline CDR1 is SQVTM and CDR2 is ANQGSEA. In DNA form, the CDR3 reads TGCAGCGGGCAGGGGGTCGGTGTGAACACTGAAGCTTTCTTT. Residues: CSGQGVGVNTEAFF.

Points on this clonotype: One end of the junction varies from germline; a read error may be responsible. The chain uses TRBV6-5 and TRBJ1-1; a possible D gene is TRBD1 (5 bases). This CDR3 is built from 14 residues. CDR1 MNHEY and CDR2 SVGAGI come from the germline V gene. The CDR3 nucleotides are TGTGCTAGCAGTTACTCGCGGGGCGCCCATGAAGCTATCTTT. It translates to CASSYSRGAHEAIF.

As concerns this clonotype: Its ends do not fully match the called genes, so a read error is possible. V is TRBV14 and J is TRBJ2-3; D is unclear. CDR1 and CDR2 (germline): SGHDN, FVKESK. The CDR3 sequence is 13 residues long. As DNA, the CDR3 is TGTGCCAGCAGCCAAGAAAGGAGTGTGAGATTTAGTTTT. It codes for CASSQERSVRFSF.

On this clonotype itself: One end of the junction varies from germline; a read error may be responsible. V and J are TRBV5-1 and TRBJ2-1; D could derive from TRBD1 or TRBD2 (5 bases each). The CDR3 has 14 residues. Germline CDR1 and CDR2: SGHRS and YFSETQ. The CDR3 DNA reads as TGTGCCAGCAGCTTGAGAGGGACGGGCAATGAGCAGTTCTTC. Protein product: CASSLRGTGNEQFF.

With respect to this clonotype: At one end the junction does not follow the germline gene, possibly because of a read error. The chain joins TRBV29-1 to TRBJ1-2; maybe TRBD1 (5 bases). This CDR3 spans 18 amino acids. In germline, CDR1 is SQVTM, CDR2 ANQGSEA. The CDR3 DNA is TGCAGCGTTGAGTCCCCCGCGGGAAAAGGGGAGAAAGGATGGGGCTACGCCTTT. As protein: CSVESPAGKGEKGWGYAF. The variable domain in full, completed from reference TRBV29-1 and TRBJ1-2, reads SAVISQKPSRDICQRGTSLTIQCQVDSQVTMMFWYRQQPGQSLTLIATANQGSEATYESGFVIDKFPISRPNLTFSTLTVSNMSPEDSSIYLCSVESPAGKGEKGWGYAFGSGTRLTVV.

Notes on this clonotype: A read error is likely, as this CDR3 ends without the conserved phenylalanine or tryptophan. This chain joins TRBV6-5 and TRBJ2-5; D may be TRBD2 (6 bases). The CDR3 sequence is 16 residues long. Germline V gene sequence: CDR1 MNHEY, CDR2 SVGAGI. Trimming cost V 9 bases and J 5 bases, with 25 bases left between them. The CDR3 spells CASSRTSRGGMETQYI. DNA of the CDR3: TGTGCCAGTAGTAGAACCTCGCGGGGTGGCATGGAGACCCAGTACATC.

A remark on this clonotype: An end of the junction does not agree with germline; a read error may underlie this. The chain carries TRBV5-5 and TRBJ1-5; D gene uncertain. CDR1 and CDR2 (germline): SGHKS, YYEKEE (reference sequence). The CDR3 is 15 amino acids. CDR3 amino acids: CASSVNPDWNQTQHF. For the CDR3, the DNA is TGTGCCAGCAGTGTTAACCCGGACTGGAATCAGACCCAACATTTT. The variable domain in full, with the rest retrieved from reference TRBV5-5 and TRBJ1-5, is DAGVTQSPTHLIKTRGQQVTLRCSPISGHKSVSWYQQVLGQGPQFIFQYYEKEERGRGNFPDRFSARQFPNYSSELNVNALLLGDSALYLCASSVNPDWNQTQHFGDGTRLSIL.

A remark on this clonotype: One end of the junction varies from germline; a read error may be responsible. The genes are TRBV11-2 and TRBJ2-5, with D unresolved. The CDR3 totals 14 residues. Germline V CDR1 and CDR2: SGHAT, FQNNGV. The CDR3 bases are TGTGCCAGCTGCTTAGTATATTTCCAAGAGACCCAGTACTTC. Translating gives CASCLVYFQETQYF. Drawing the rest from reference TRBV11-2 and TRBJ2-5, the complete variable domain is EAGVAQSPRYKIIEKRQSVAFWCNPISGHATLYWYQQILGQGPKLLIQFQNNGVVDDSQLPKDRFSAERLKGVDSTLKIQPAKLEDSAVYLCASCLVYFQETQYFGPGTRLLVL.

Notes on this clonotype: The junction departs from germline at one end; a sequencing error may be responsible. The V gene is TRBV29-1, the J gene TRBJ1-1, with D possibly matching TRBD1 (5 bases). This CDR3 is built from 11 residues. Germline CDR1 SQVTM, CDR2 ANQGSEA. The CDR3 spells CIVGGETEAFF. DNA for the CDR3: TGCATCGTTGGGGGGGAAACTGAAGCTTTCTTT.

About this clonotype itself: At one end, the junction sequence differs from germline, possibly due to a read error. This chain joins TRBV11-2 and TRBJ2-3; D ambiguous. CDR1 is SGHAT, CDR2 FQNNGV, per germline. This CDR3 contains 16 residues. CDR3: CASSLEVLSSTDTQYF. CDR3 nucleotide sequence: TGTGCTAGCAGCTTAGAGGTCCTATCTAGCACAGATACGCAGTATTTT.

On this clonotype itself: The junction differs from germline at one of its ends, possibly a read error. The rearrangement links TRBV12-3 or TRBV12-4 to TRBJ2-7, with D perhaps TRBD1 or TRBD2 (5 bases each). The CDR3 spans 15 residues. The CDR3 spells CVSSLRGKSSYEQYF. CDR3 nucleotides: TGTGTCAGCAGTTTGAGGGGCAAGAGCTCCTACGAGCAGTACTTC.

In regard to this clonotype: Sequence at one end of the junction differs from germline and may be a read error. V gene TRBV6-6 combines with J gene TRBJ2-2, with TRBD1 as a possible D gene (6 bases). Germline CDR1 MNHNY, CDR2 SVGAGI (reference sequence). The CDR3 extends over 14 amino acids. CDR3 sequence: CASSKDSKTGALFF. CDR3 sequence (DNA): TGTGCCAGCAGCAAGGACAGTAAGACCGGGGCGCTGTTTTTT.

Points on this clonotype: The CDR3 carries no conserved terminal phenylalanine or tryptophan, so it likely arises from a read error. V gene TRBV5-1 combines with J gene TRBJ2-1; D possibly uses TRBD1 or TRBD2 (5 bases each). The germline gives CDR1 SGHRS, CDR2 YFSETQ. V was shortened by 5 bases and J by 2 bases, with 17 bases between the two germline ends. CDR3 length: 16 residues. In DNA, the CDR3 is TGCGCCAGCAGTGAGGCCGGGACGGCTGCCTACAATGAGCAGTTCCTC. Protein sequence: CASSEAGTAAYNEQFL.

Note on this clonotype: At one end, the junction sequence differs from germline, possibly due to a read error. V gene TRBV29-1 combines with J gene TRBJ2-7; maybe TRBD2 (6 bases). The CDR3 runs to 14 residues. Germline assignment: CDR1 SQVTM and CDR2 ANQGSEA. The CDR3 DNA sequence: TGCAGCTTCATCAGTGGGAGGACAATCCACGAGCAATACTTT. It is translated as CSFISGRTIHEQYF.

On this clonotype itself: At one end the junction does not follow the germline gene, possibly because of a read error. The V and J genes are TRBV5-5 and TRBJ1-5; D remains ambiguous. This CDR3 has 15 amino acids. In germline, CDR1 is SGHKS, CDR2 YYEKEE (reference sequence). The CDR3 region has the DNA TGTGCCAGCAGCGTTAACTCGGATTGGAATCAGCCTCAGCATTTT. Translation gives CASSVNSDWNQPQHF.

A remark on this clonotype: At one boundary the junction diverges from the germline segment, which might be a read error. The rearrangement joins TRBV4-1 to TRBJ2-2, with D perhaps matching TRBD2 (5 bases). The length of the CDR3 is 17 residues. The V gene's germline CDR1 is MGHRA and CDR2 YSYEKL. This CDR3 reads CASSQEGSGTKTGELFF. DNA of the CDR3: TGCGCCAGCAGCCAAGAAGGATCGGGAACTAAAACCGGAGAGCTGTTTTTT.

About this clonotype itself: One end of the junction does not line up with germline, which may come from a read error. The V gene is TRBV4-1, the J gene TRBJ1-1, with 7 bases aligning to TRBD1. CDR1 is MGHRA and CDR2 is YSYEKL in the germline V gene. This CDR3 contains 15 residues. CDR3 loop: CASSSRQGANTETLF. CDR3 coding DNA: TGCGCCAGCAGCTCTCGACAGGGAGCGAACACTGAAACTCTCTTT.

For this clonotype: A much larger clone differs by one base, so this may be a read error. The V and J genes are TRBV24-1 and TRBJ2-1; possibly TRBD1 for D (6 bases). Germline V gives CDR1 KGHDR, CDR2 SFDVKD. Trimming left V 4 bases short and J 8 bases short, with 20 bases between. The CDR3 covers 16 residues. The CDR3 sequence: CATSDPPSTGTYEQFF. In DNA, the CDR3 is TGTGCCACCAGTGACCCCCCATCGACAGGAACCTATGAGCAGTTCTTC.

Points on this clonotype: The junction departs from germline at one end; a sequencing error may be responsible. This rearrangement joins TRBV12-3 or TRBV12-4 to TRBJ1-5; D gene unclear. The CDR3 is 13 residues long. The CDR3, as DNA: TGTGCCAGCAGTCTGGCCATCAATCAACCCCAACATTTT. Protein: CASSLAINQPQHF.

The V call is TRBV30, the J call TRBJ2-7, with a possible D match to TRBD1 (5 bases). Trimming took off 3 bases at V and 0 bases at J, with 21 bases between the two ends. The germline V gene has CDR1 GTSNPN and CDR2 SVGIG (reference sequence). The CDR3 runs to 17 residues. Here the CDR3 DNA reads TGTGCCTGGAGACGTTTTATTAGGGGCTCCGACTCCTACGAGCAGTACTTC. It specifies CAWRRFIRGSDSYEQYF.

The gene calls are TRBV6-2 or TRBV6-3 and TRBJ2-2; TRBD2 matches 7 bases. CDR1 is MNHEY, CDR2 SVGEGT, per germline. The V segment lost 4 bases and the J segment 7 bases; nucleotides outside the gene matches: 6. The CDR3 loop spans 14 amino acids. Written as DNA, the CDR3 is TGTGCCAGCAGTTGCAGCGGGGAAAGCGGGGAGCTGTTTTTT. Protein product: CASSCSGESGELFF.

As regards this clonotype: Since the CDR3 does not end with the conserved phenylalanine or tryptophan, this likely comes from a read error. V usage is TRBV11-2 and J usage is TRBJ1-1, with no clear D. The CDR3 contains 11 residues. Per germline, CDR1 SGHAT and CDR2 FQNNGV. The ends were cut back, 7 bases at V and 0 bases at J, with 3 bases in the middle. In DNA, the CDR3 is TGTGCCAGCAACTTGAACACTGAAGCTTTCTAT. Residues: CASNLNTEAFY.

By proportion, this clonotype is medium-sized. The chain recombines TRBV6-6 with TRBJ1-5; D is perhaps TRBD1 (5 bases). The CDR3 totals 17 residues. In germline, CDR1 is MNHNY, CDR2 SVGAGI (reference sequence). The germline V and J ends were trimmed by 0 bases and 11 bases, with 23 bases remaining between them. Written as DNA, the CDR3 is TGTGCCAGCAGTTACTCGCTGAGGGGTGGAAAGGGTTTGACCCAGCATTTT. Amino acid sequence: CASSYSLRGGKGLTQHF.